This T cell receptor beta chain was sequenced during a study of PD-L1 blockade in urothelial cancer. Using immunoSEQ multiplex PCR, the repertoire was profiled, and TCRdb retains in-frame clones only, with some absent. The sample gives around 130,000 clones, roughly 84% of which show up once; 2.5% to 4% is in the top ten. In germline, CDR1 is MNHEY, CDR2 SMNVEV (reference sequence). This CDR3 has 15 amino acids. The V and J ends lost 2 bases and 4 bases respectively, with 14 bases between them. Time point in this sample: pretreatment peripheral blood. This clonotype was sampled from a man in his fifties with urothelial cancer. The sequencing used PBMCs, collected around atezolizumab (anti-PD-L1) treatment. The chain couples TRBV27 to TRBJ1-2; possible D gene TRBD1, 5 bases. CDR3 sequence (DNA): TGTGCCAGCAGTTTAGGGCAGGGTCTTTTCTATGGCTACACCTTC. It translates to CASSLGQGLFYGYTF.